A single TCR beta chain is shown here with its context. UMI-tagged TRB cDNA libraries were built via 5' RACE. TCRdb reprocessed the 5' RACE reads and stores each CDR3 protein as one record, lacking DNA. The sample includes 65,000 to 95,000 distinct CDR3 sequences. The study sorted every CD8+ T cell subset in triplicate at 250,000 to 300,000 cells each. Per germline, CDR1 LNHNV and CDR2 YYDKDF (reference sequence). This CDR3 comprises 16 residues. The data belong to a study of CXCR3-negative and CXCR3-positive naive CD8 T cells. V gene TRBV15 combines with J gene TRBJ2-3; the D call of TRBD1 rests on TCRdb alone, since no DNA is present to check it. Sequenced sample: naive CXCR3- CD8+ T cells from blood. Documented subset: CD45RO-CCR7+CD27+CD95- naive CD8+ T cells lacking CXCR3 (TNR3-). The clonotype was recovered from a human donor in good health. Some clones in this sample may be carry-over from other donors' samples. The CDR3 sequence: CATSGGMGEVTDTQYF.